Here is one T cell receptor (beta chain) with its context. Repertoires were generated with immunoSEQ multiplex PCR, while TCRdb's copy carries only in-frame clones and drops some. The sample lists approximately 1,500,000 clones; roughly 96% were seen once. The data stem from a study of shared clonotypes between healthy human individuals. CDR3 length: 14 amino acids. Trimming stripped 2 bases from V and 2 bases from J, with 7 bases between. Germline V gene data show CDR1 as LNHDA and CDR2 as SQIVND (reference sequence). The rearrangement links TRBV19 to TRBJ1-5, with D tentatively TRBD1 (5 bases). The sample was naive CD4+ T cells sorted from blood. The subset denotes: CD45RA+ positively selected. This receptor was identified in a man aged 30-40 years in good health. CDR3 region: CASSITRGNQPQHF. In DNA form, the CDR3 reads TGTGCCAGTAGTATAACCAGGGGCAATCAGCCCCAGCATTTT.